The 14 T cell receptor beta chains below come from one sample, sequenced in a study of blood T cell repertoires in COVID-19. TCRdb's copy holds only in-frame clones and misses some; the assay was immunoSEQ multiplex PCR. The sample lists 100,000 to 150,000 clones, about 82% occurring once. Sequencing used peripheral blood. These receptors came from a human donor in a cohort sampled during active COVID-19.

The chain couples TRBV7-2 to TRBJ1-2; 7 bases line up with TRBD1. This CDR3 has 16 amino acids. Germline CDR1 SGHTA, CDR2 FQGNSA. V gave up 5 bases and J gave up 2 bases; unmatched junction bases: 11. The CDR3 DNA sequence: TGTGCCAGCAGCCTATGGGCCGGGACAGCAAACTATGGCTACACCTTC. Translated, it gives CASSLWAGTANYGYTF.

The J gene is TRBJ1-1, the V gene TRBV28; D not certain. Trimming removed 9 bases at V and 1 base at J, with 18 bases between. Looked up from germline, CDR1 is MDHEN and CDR2 is SYDVKM. This CDR3 comprises 15 residues. DNA of the CDR3: TGTGCCAGTCATCCCGCCGAGGGCAGGAACACTGAAGCTTTCTTT. Its protein product is CASHPAEGRNTEAFF.

J is TRBJ1-6 and V is TRBV12-3 or TRBV12-4, with a possible D match to TRBD1 (6 bases). The CDR3 extends over 13 amino acids. Trimming took off 3 bases at V and 11 bases at J, with 11 bases between the two ends. The CDR3 region has the DNA TGTGCCAGCAGTTTTGGACAGAAGACACCCCTCCACTTT. Translating it yields CASSFGQKTPLHF.

The rearrangement joins TRBV11-2 to TRBJ2-1; TRBD1 agrees at 12 bases. Germline V gene data show CDR1 as SGHAT and CDR2 as FQNNGV. This CDR3 has 16 residues. Unmatched junction bases numbered 7, after V lost 3 bases and J lost 7 bases. CDR3 loop: CASSFPGTGGENEQFF. CDR3 in DNA: TGTGCCAGCAGCTTCCCCGGGACAGGGGGCGAGAATGAGCAGTTCTTC.

This rearrangement joins TRBV7-3 to TRBJ2-3; weak D call: TRBD2 (6 bases). CDR3 length: 13 residues. Germline CDR1 is SGHTA and CDR2 is FQGTGA. Between the trimmed V and J ends, which lost 5 bases and 4 bases, there was a span of 10 bases. The CDR3 is CASSPGVPDTQYF. CDR3 sequence (DNA): TGTGCCAGCAGCCCGGGGGTTCCAGATACGCAGTATTTT.

The rearrangement uses TRBV6-6 and TRBJ2-2; no definite D call. The CDR3 consists of 12 residues. V dropped 7 bases and J dropped 7 bases, with 10 bases sitting between them. The germline gives CDR1 MNHNY, CDR2 SVGAGI (reference sequence). The DNA of the CDR3 is TGTGCCAGCAATTCCTTAATCGGGGAGCTGTTTTTT. Translation gives CASNSLIGELFF.

The chain recombines TRBV24-1 with TRBJ1-2; 10 positions agree with TRBD1. CDR3 length: 16 amino acids. Germline CDR1 and CDR2: KGHDR and SFDVKD. Losses at the gene ends were 6 bases for V and 3 bases for J; bases not matched to a gene: 9. CDR3 sequence: CATSLSGTGDYYGYTF. The CDR3 DNA is TGTGCCACCAGTCTCTCTGGGACAGGGGACTACTATGGCTACACCTTC.

This chain joins TRBV19 and TRBJ1-5; perhaps TRBD1 as D (5 bases). The V gene's germline CDR1 is LNHDA and CDR2 SQIVND (reference sequence). This CDR3 contains 13 residues. Trimming pared 4 bases from V and 7 bases from J, leaving 11 bases between. This chain's CDR3 is CASSKWEGQPQHF. The CDR3 DNA reads as TGTGCCAGTAGTAAGTGGGAGGGGCAGCCCCAGCATTTT.

CDR3 protein: CASQRGDRGLYEQYF. The CDR3 DNA reads TGTGCCAGCCAGAGGGGGGACAGGGGGTTGTACGAGCAGTACTTC. The rearrangement uses TRBV6-5 and TRBJ2-7; 11 bases line up with TRBD1. The V and J ends lost 8 bases and 4 bases, in that order; junction bases with no gene match: 10. The V gene's germline CDR1 is MNHEY and CDR2 SVGAGI. The CDR3 spans 15 residues.

This rearrangement joins TRBV18 to TRBJ1-4; TRBD1 matches at 8 bases. Germline CDR1 reads KGHSH; CDR2 reads LQKENI. The CDR3 extends over 15 amino acids. V lost 4 bases to trimming and J lost 2 bases; unmatched junction nucleotides: 3. CDR3 in DNA: TGTGCCAGCTCACGGAACAGGGGGACTAATGAAAAACTGTTTTTT. This gives the protein CASSRNRGTNEKLFF.

The chain recombines TRBV24-1 with TRBJ2-7, with D unresolved. Germline CDR1 reads KGHDR; CDR2 reads SFDVKD. Trimming left V 4 bases short and J 6 bases short, with 15 bases between. The CDR3 is 14 amino acids. The CDR3 sequence is CATSDRSGSLEQYF. The DNA of the CDR3 is TGTGCCACCAGTGACCGGTCGGGTAGCCTCGAGCAGTACTTC.

V gene TRBV6-5 combines with J gene TRBJ1-5; perhaps TRBD1 as D (6 bases). Per germline, CDR1 MNHEY and CDR2 SVGAGI. The V end lost 5 bases, the J end lost 6 bases, and 14 bases lay between the germline ends. The CDR3 sequence is 14 residues long. The CDR3: CASSQQGGTQPQHF. The CDR3 DNA is TGTGCCAGCAGTCAACAGGGTGGCACTCAGCCCCAGCATTTT.

This chain links TRBV5-6 with TRBJ2-7, with 11 bases matching TRBD2. Per germline, CDR1 SGHDT and CDR2 YYEEEE. With V trimmed by 4 bases and J by 2 bases, 11 bases remained unmatched. The CDR3 has 17 amino acids. CDR3 nucleotides: TGTGCCAGCAGCCACGGGACTAGCGGAAAGTGGGCCTACGAGCAGTACTTC. As protein: CASSHGTSGKWAYEQYF.

This chain uses TRBV5-1 with TRBJ2-7, with 8 positions matching TRBD1. J was trimmed by 3 bases and V by 4 bases; bases with no gene match: 6. Germline V gene lookup returns CDR1 SGHRS and CDR2 YFSETQ. The CDR3 runs to 14 residues. CDR3 loop: CASSVGQANYEQYF. The CDR3 nucleotides read TGCGCCAGCAGCGTGGGACAGGCGAACTACGAGCAGTACTTC.